Presented here are 32 T cell receptor beta chains from one specimen sequenced in a study of early T cells in non-severe SARS-CoV-2 infection. Using its own MiXCR run on the 5' RACE reads, TCRdb lists one record per CDR3 protein. This table has 26,000 or so distinct CDR3 sequences, around 5.1% appearing once. The sequenced sample was whole blood. The receptors here all came from an adult who was a healthcare worker with PCR-confirmed SARS-CoV-2 infection or an uninfected control (not recorded which).

This clonotype showed up many times. It is unclear where the CDR3 begins or ends on the DNA, so no DNA is shown, and the CDR3 is as TCRdb lists it. The V gene is TRBV7-2, the J gene TRBJ2-3; the D call TRBD1 from the table was never checked on the DNA. Germline assignment: CDR1 SGHTA and CDR2 FQGNSA. 12 amino acids form the CDR3, both terminal residues included. CDR3 residues: CASSFGTGIGYF.

The chain combines TRBV6-2 or TRBV6-3 with TRBJ1-6; weak D call: TRBD1 (6 bases). Germline values: CDR1 MNHEY, CDR2 SVGEGT. Trimming shortened V by 8 bases and J by 0 bases, and 14 bases separated the two germline ends. The CDR3 is 16 amino acids. The CDR3 is CASADRTSSYNSPLHF. The CDR3 DNA reads as TGTGCCAGCGCCGACAGGACGAGCTCCTATAATTCACCCCTCCACTTT.

This clonotype was found many times. V usage is TRBV7-8 and J usage is TRBJ2-5, with 8 positions matching TRBD1. CDR1 is SGHVS and CDR2 is FQNEAQ in the germline V gene. The CDR3 totals 16 residues. V gave up 5 bases and J gave up 5 bases; unmatched junction bases: 13. CDR3 sequence reads: CASSRTGQAIGETQYF. Here the CDR3 DNA reads TGTGCCAGCAGCCGGACGGGACAGGCGATAGGGGAGACCCAGTACTTC.

The chain joins TRBV7-6 to TRBJ2-5; 8 bases match TRBD1. Looked up from germline, CDR1 is SGHVS and CDR2 is FNYEAQ. The CDR3 spans 16 residues. Trimming took 5 bases from V and 4 from J; bases not matched to a gene: 12. The chain's CDR3 is CASSEGQGVFGETQYF. The CDR3 DNA reads TGTGCCAGCAGCGAAGGACAGGGAGTATTTGGAGAGACCCAGTACTTC.

This clonotype was recorded a few times. The rearrangement joins TRBV12-3 or TRBV12-4 to TRBJ2-1; 8 positions agree with TRBD1. Trimming cost V 5 bases and J 5 bases; bases outside gene matches: 8. This CDR3 has 15 residues. The CDR3 DNA follows: TGTGCCAGCAGTCTCGGGACAGGAGGGAACAATGAGCAGTTCTTC. Encoded protein: CASSLGTGGNNEQFF.

In this sample, this clonotype turned up a few times. The chain has TRBV11-2 and TRBJ2-3; D is unclear. The germline V and J ends were trimmed by 4 bases and 4 bases, with 12 bases remaining between them. CDR1 SGHAT and CDR2 FQNNGV come from the germline V gene. CDR3 length: 14 amino acids. CDR3 protein: CASSWRRGSDTQYF. CDR3 coding DNA: TGTGCCAGCAGCTGGAGACGCGGCTCAGATACGCAGTATTTT.

This clonotype was picked up many times. V is TRBV28 and J is TRBJ1-2; D is unresolved. This CDR3 contains 10 residues. The germline V and J ends were trimmed by 8 bases and 8 bases, with 9 bases remaining between them. Germline loops: CDR1 MDHEN, CDR2 SYDVKM. The CDR3 nucleotides are TGTGCCAGCCGCGCCATAGGCTACACCTTC. Residues: CASRAIGYTF.

This clonotype was observed many times. The V call is TRBV4-2, the J call TRBJ1-5, with a possible D match to TRBD1 (5 bases). CDR1 is LGHNA and CDR2 is YNFKEQ in the germline V gene. V lost 0 bases and J lost 1, with 10 bases in between. The length of the CDR3 is 16 residues. Here the CDR3 DNA reads TGTGCCAGCAGCCAAGATGCGGGGGGAAGCAATCAGCCCCAGCATTTT. Amino acids: CASSQDAGGSNQPQHF.

There are many counts of this clonotype. J is TRBJ2-1 and V is TRBV28, with D uncertain. Trimming cost V 5 bases and J 6 bases, with 8 bases left between them. This CDR3 spans 12 amino acids. The germline gives CDR1 MDHEN, CDR2 SYDVKM. The chain's CDR3 is CASSPQFNEQFF. The CDR3 bases are TGTGCCAGCAGTCCACAATTCAATGAGCAGTTCTTC.

This clonotype was observed many times. The rearrangement links TRBV2 to TRBJ2-6; 9 bases align to TRBD1. With V trimmed by 6 bases and J by 0 bases, 6 bases remained unmatched. This CDR3 is 17 amino acids long. Germline CDR1 and CDR2: SNHLY and FYNNEI. The CDR3 loop is CASRPGQGISGANVLTF. CDR3 nucleotide sequence: TGTGCCAGCAGGCCGGGACAGGGCATCTCTGGGGCCAACGTCCTGACTTTC. Full variable domain (rest looked up from reference TRBV2 and TRBJ2-6): EPEVTQTPSHQVTQMGQEVILRCVPISNHLYFYWYRQILGQKVEFLVSFYNNEISEKSEIFDDQFSVERPDGSNFTLKIRSTKLEDSAMYFCASRPGQGISGANVLTFGAGSRLTVL.

The chain links TRBV11-2 to TRBJ2-7; TRBD2 is a possible D gene (7 bases). The germline V gene has CDR1 SGHAT and CDR2 FQNNGV. The CDR3 is made up of 15 amino acids. Trimming left V 4 bases short and J 0 bases short, with 13 bases between. The DNA of the CDR3 is TGTGCCAGCAGCTCCAAAGGGGGGGGCTCCTACGAGCAGTACTTC. It encodes CASSSKGGGSYEQYF.

This clonotype was recorded many times. DNA for the CDR3: TGTGCCAGCAGCCCGGCCCAGGGGCGCATCTATGGCTACACCTTC. Amino acids: CASSPAQGRIYGYTF. The chain links TRBV7-2 to TRBJ1-2, with a weak D call TRBD1 (6 bases). Per the germline V gene, CDR1 is SGHTA and CDR2 is FQGNSA. The CDR3 runs 15 residues. The V end was cut by 5 bases, the J end by 4 bases, with 17 bases between.

A few counts support this clonotype. The V and J genes are TRBV24-1 and TRBJ1-3, with D perhaps matching TRBD1 (5 bases). The CDR3 totals 17 residues. Trimming removed 1 base at V and 0 bases at J, with 12 bases between. Germline-derived CDR1 and CDR2 are KGHDR and SFDVKD. This CDR3 reads CATSDLLGRNSGNTIYF. CDR3 sequence (DNA): TGTGCCACCAGTGATTTATTGGGACGGAACTCTGGAAACACCATATATTTT.

Many counts were recorded for this clonotype. This CDR3 reads CASSLGRGFGETQYF. The CDR3 DNA sequence: TGTGCCAGCAGCTTGGGCAGGGGTTTTGGGGAGACCCAGTACTTC. V usage is TRBV7-3 and J usage is TRBJ2-5, with a tentative D call TRBD1 (6 bases). V lost 3 bases, J lost 5 bases, and 16 bases lay in between. Looked up from germline, CDR1 is SGHTA and CDR2 is FQGTGA. This CDR3 contains 15 residues.

This clonotype was found a few times. This rearrangement joins TRBV20-1 to TRBJ1-5, with D tentatively TRBD1 (6 bases). This CDR3 spans 13 amino acids. Trimming pared 6 bases from V and 7 bases from J, leaving 16 bases between. Germline CDR1 reads DFQATT; CDR2 reads SNEGSKA (reference sequence). CDR3 sequence: CSARPSRGQPQHF. The CDR3 DNA sequence: TGCAGTGCCCGGCCTTCGAGGGGGCAGCCCCAGCATTTT.

This clonotype appeared many times. The rearrangement joins TRBV19 to TRBJ1-2; the match to TRBD1 covers 8 bases. Trimming cost V 5 bases and J 2 bases; bases outside gene matches: 4. The CDR3 spans 14 residues. Germline V gene lookup returns CDR1 LNHDA and CDR2 SQIVND (reference sequence). This chain's CDR3 is CASSQGDRNYGYTF. CDR3 coding DNA: TGTGCCAGTAGTCAAGGGGACAGGAACTATGGCTACACCTTC.

This clonotype showed up many times. J is TRBJ1-5 and V is TRBV12-3 or TRBV12-4, with D unclear. The CDR3 spans 15 residues. Trimming left V 6 bases short and J 6 bases short, with 18 bases between. The CDR3: CASSPNRGSPQPQHF. In nucleotides, the CDR3 is TGTGCCAGCAGCCCCAACCGCGGGAGCCCTCAGCCCCAGCATTTT.

This clonotype was counted at least ten times. CDR3 residues: CSGRRGPTGELFF. DNA for the CDR3: TGCAGCGGCCGACGGGGACCGACCGGGGAGCTGTTTTTT. The chain joins TRBV29-1 to TRBJ2-2; the D gene could be TRBD1 or TRBD2 (5 bases each). The CDR3 has 13 amino acids. The ends were cut back, 7 bases at V and 5 bases at J, with 14 bases in the middle. Germline loops: CDR1 SQVTM, CDR2 ANQGSEA.

In this sample, this clonotype turned up once. The chain is built from TRBV24-1 and TRBJ1-5, with 7 positions matching TRBD1. CDR3 length equals 15 residues. Unmatched junction bases numbered 5, after V lost 5 bases and J lost 2 bases. The V gene's germline CDR1 is KGHDR and CDR2 SFDVKD. In nucleotides, the CDR3 is TGTGCCACCAGTGGGCCCGGGACAGGCAATCAGCCCCAGCATTTT. Translated, it gives CATSGPGTGNQPQHF.

This clonotype was picked up a small number of times. The chain uses TRBV18 and TRBJ1-5, with D uncertain. Deletions cut 2 bases from V and 4 bases from J, with 12 bases between. The CDR3 sequence is 15 residues long. Germline V gives CDR1 KGHSH, CDR2 LQKENI. CDR3 in amino acids: CASSPYGVRNQPQHF. CDR3 DNA: TGTGCCAGCTCACCATACGGTGTGAGGAATCAGCCCCAGCATTTT.

The sample holds a few counts of this clonotype. The rearrangement links TRBV11-2 to TRBJ2-3, with D uncertain. Germline-derived CDR1 and CDR2 are SGHAT and FQNNGV. The ends were cut back, 3 bases at V and 1 base at J, with 5 bases in the middle. The CDR3 consists of 13 residues. The CDR3 reads CASSLRRTDTQYF. The DNA for the CDR3 is TGTGCCAGCAGCTTGAGGCGCACAGATACGCAGTATTTT.

The chain employs TRBV2 and TRBJ2-7; D remains unclear. The germline CDR1 and CDR2 sequences are SNHLY and FYNNEI. The V end was cut by 2 bases, the J end by 4 bases, with 15 bases between. This CDR3 is built from 15 residues. The CDR3 nucleotides read TGTGCCAGCAGTGAAACCCGCCCCCCTCGGTACGAGCAGTACTTC. It translates to CASSETRPPRYEQYF.

This clonotype was picked up many times. The chain recombines TRBV7-2 with TRBJ2-7; TRBD1 is a possible D gene (5 bases). With 7 bases removed from V and 3 bases from J, the gap between germline ends came to 19 bases. Germline V gene data show CDR1 as SGHTA and CDR2 as FQGNSA. The CDR3 loop spans 15 amino acids. In nucleotides, the CDR3 is TGTGCCAGCACTCACAGGCCCCAGGGTAGCTACGAGCAGTACTTC. Translated, it gives CASTHRPQGSYEQYF. The variable domain in full, with the rest retrieved from reference TRBV7-2 and TRBJ2-7, is GAGVSQSPSNKVTEKGKDVELRCDPISGHTALYWYRQSLGQGLEFLIYFQGNSAPDKSGLPSDRFSAERTGGSVSTLTIQRTQQEDSAVYLCASTHRPQGSYEQYFGPGTRLTVT.

In its sample, this clonotype was seen many times. The rearrangement links TRBV28 to TRBJ2-1, with 9 positions matching TRBD1. This CDR3 is built from 15 residues. Trimming cost V 6 bases and J 7 bases; bases outside gene matches: 10. Germline V gene data show CDR1 as MDHEN and CDR2 as SYDVKM. CDR3 region: CASRTLQGAFNEQFF. The CDR3 DNA reads as TGTGCCAGCAGGACGCTACAGGGGGCGTTTAATGAGCAGTTCTTC.

This clonotype was counted at least ten times. The chain is built from TRBV2 and TRBJ2-2; D possibly corresponds to TRBD2 (5 bases). V was clipped by 6 bases and J by 6 bases, with 17 bases between them. The CDR3 runs to 15 residues. Germline CDR1 reads SNHLY; CDR2 reads FYNNEI. The CDR3 DNA is TGTGCCAGCAGCCACGGGTGGACTGGGGCCGGGGAGCTGTTTTTT. It is translated as CASSHGWTGAGELFF.

This sequence joins TRBV7-2 and TRBJ2-7; a possible D gene is TRBD2 (6 bases). Germline loops: CDR1 SGHTA, CDR2 FQGNSA. The CDR3 consists of 14 residues. V dropped 5 bases and J dropped 3 bases, with 14 bases sitting between them. The CDR3 sequence is CASSLVFGGYEQYF. CDR3 nucleotide sequence: TGTGCCAGCAGCCTCGTTTTCGGGGGCTACGAGCAGTACTTC.

This clonotype was seen many times. The J gene is TRBJ2-3, the V gene TRBV6-2 or TRBV6-3; TRBD1 aligns across 9 bases. Germline loops: CDR1 MNHEY, CDR2 SVGEGT. CDR3 length: 13 amino acids. The V gene end was trimmed by 7 bases and the J gene end by 8 bases; junction bases not matched to a gene: 7. CDR3 sequence (DNA): TGTGCCAGCATGGGACAGGGTCATGGTACGCAGTATTTT. It codes for CASMGQGHGTQYF.

This clonotype was seen at least ten times. The chain uses TRBV7-2 and TRBJ1-5; D is uncertain. V was clipped by 0 bases and J by 3 bases, with 9 bases between them. The germline V gene has CDR1 SGHTA and CDR2 FQGNSA. There are 15 residues in the CDR3. The DNA for the CDR3 is TGTGCCAGCAGCTTAGCTAGTAGGGACAATCAGCCCCAGCATTTT. It yields the protein CASSLASRDNQPQHF.

This clonotype was counted between two and nine times. This rearrangement joins TRBV12-3 or TRBV12-4 to TRBJ2-7; TRBD2 matches at 11 bases. V lost 6 bases to trimming and J lost 3 bases; unmatched junction nucleotides: 4. The CDR3 covers 14 residues. The CDR3, as DNA: TGTGCCAGCAGATATAGCGGGGGGGACTACGAGCAGTACTTC. It translates to CASRYSGGDYEQYF.

This clonotype is classed as medium-sized (0.01 to 0.1%). The rearrangement uses TRBV4-1 and TRBJ1-4; possibly TRBD1 for D (6 bases). CDR3 length equals 16 residues. Trimming stripped 0 bases from V and 8 bases from J, with 16 bases between. The V gene's germline CDR1 is MGHRA and CDR2 YSYEKL. CDR3 amino acids: CASSQDRGLGREKLFF. The CDR3 coding sequence is TGCGCCAGCAGCCAAGACCGGGGGCTCGGCCGGGAAAAACTGTTTTTT.

The chain recombines TRBV18 with TRBJ1-1; unclear D gene. Germline V gives CDR1 KGHSH, CDR2 LQKENI. Trimming shortened V by 2 bases and J by 2 bases, and 9 bases separated the two germline ends. The CDR3 loop spans 14 amino acids. The CDR3 nucleotides are TGTGCCAGCTCACCAACCGGACGCAACACTGAAGCTTTCTTT. This gives the protein CASSPTGRNTEAFF.

This clonotype was counted at least ten times. The chain uses TRBV7-2 and TRBJ1-5; the match to TRBD1 covers 9 bases. V was clipped by 4 bases and J by 7 bases; unmatched bases: 8. This CDR3 contains 15 residues. The V gene's germline CDR1 is SGHTA and CDR2 FQGNSA. The CDR3 spells CASSSGQGMWQPQHF. The CDR3 DNA reads as TGTGCCAGCAGCTCCGGACAGGGGATGTGGCAGCCCCAGCATTTT.